The clone carrying this T cell receptor beta chain appeared a few times. Its antigen is undetermined. This sample is drawn from a study of read filtering for tumor transcriptome and immune sequencing. Across the whole study: Mean patient age was approximately 71 years, range 47 to 80; 16 to 20 male, 14 to 15 female. By R-ISS, stages I, II and III held around 8, 15 and 7 patients. Study conclusions and caveats: The sorted CD138-negative fraction was a mixed bone marrow immune population, not purified T cells.

Molecular barcoded adaptors covering alpha/delta and beta/gamma chains were used on around 400 ng RNA. Via MiXCR, TCRdb re-called the reads, giving one row per CDR3 protein. Of around 30,000 distinct CDR3 sequences in the sample, approximately 17% were seen once. The specimen was a population of CD138-negative cells sorted from bone marrow. The clonotype was recovered from a donor at least 40 years old with multiple myeloma.

The CDR3 reads CASTEVNAGELFF. The CDR3 DNA reads as TGCGCCAGCACCGAGGTTAACGCCGGGGAGCTGTTTTTT. This chain uses TRBV5-1 with TRBJ2-2; D gene unclear. Germline V gives CDR1 SGHRS, CDR2 YFSETQ. The ends were cut back, 6 bases at V and 6 bases at J, with 12 bases in the middle. The CDR3 runs 13 residues.